These 31 T cell receptor beta chains share one sample of origin, sequenced in a study of blood T cells in healthy people across ages. It was with a sample-barcoded 5' primer and a J-beta primer mix that a second PCR of about 6 to 12 cycles was run. In TCRdb, the 5' RACE reads were re-called with MiXCR into one record per CDR3 protein. The sample carries fewer than 2 million distinct CDR3 sequences, roughly two fifths recorded once. The sequencing sample was made of blood. Receptors originate from a human donor in good health.

This clonotype appeared once. V gene TRBV20-1 combines with J gene TRBJ2-1; 8 bases fit TRBD2. The V and J ends lost 5 bases and 9 bases, in that order; junction bases with no gene match: 9. The CDR3 runs 13 residues. CDR1 is DFQATT and CDR2 is SNEGSKA in the germline V gene (reference sequence). The CDR3 DNA sequence: TGCAGTGCTTATGACTCTCGGGGGGGTGAGCAGTTCTTC. As protein: CSAYDSRGGEQFF.

V gene TRBV20-1 combines with J gene TRBJ2-5; TRBD1 might be the D (6 bases). Germline V gene data show CDR1 as DFQATT and CDR2 as SNEGSKA (reference sequence). The CDR3 has 13 residues. Trimming left V 5 bases short and J 4 bases short, with 14 bases between. CDR3 in DNA: TGCAGTGCTTCTACAGGGTATGGAGAGACCCAGTACTTC. This codes for CSASTGYGETQYF.

This clonotype has a handful of counts. One junction end disagrees with the germline gene, perhaps due to a read error. The V and J genes are TRBV10-3 and TRBJ2-5, with 8 bases that match TRBD1. The assigned J gene may be wrong: the sequence end matches TRBJ2-7 better. The CDR3 contains 13 residues. Germline loops: CDR1 ENHRY, CDR2 SYGVKD. The CDR3 region is CAVSEDRGYEQYF. The CDR3, as DNA: TGTGCCGTCAGCGAAGACAGGGGTTACGAGCAGTACTTC.

There are a few counts of this clonotype. This chain uses TRBV7-6 with TRBJ1-2, with 12 positions matching TRBD1. V gave up 2 bases and J gave up 0 bases; unmatched junction bases: 7. The CDR3 is made up of 18 amino acids. Germline V gene lookup returns CDR1 SGHVS and CDR2 FNYEAQ. The CDR3 protein is CASSLTSGTGGPNYGYTF. The CDR3 DNA reads TGTGCCAGCAGCTTAACCTCCGGGACAGGGGGCCCTAACTATGGCTACACCTTC.

This rearrangement joins TRBV6-2 or TRBV6-3 to TRBJ2-7; 7 nucleotides agree with TRBD1. V shed 6 bases and J 6 bases; nucleotides not matched to a gene: 8. The germline gives CDR1 MNHEY, CDR2 SVGEGT. This CDR3 region has 13 residues. This CDR3 reads CASSPSDRVEQYF. CDR3 coding DNA: TGTGCCAGCAGCCCCTCCGACAGGGTCGAGCAGTACTTC.

This sequence joins TRBV7-9 and TRBJ1-5; weak D call: TRBD1 (6 bases). The CDR3 spans 14 residues. V gave up 7 bases and J gave up 3 bases, with 13 bases separating them. CDR1 and CDR2 from the germline V gene are SEHNR and FQNEAQ (reference sequence). CDR3 region: CASTTQGDNQPQHF. The CDR3 DNA reads as TGTGCCAGCACCACACAGGGTGACAATCAGCCCCAGCATTTT.

The chain combines TRBV27 with TRBJ2-4; 8 bases are a match to TRBD2. Germline-derived CDR1 and CDR2 are MNHEY and SMNVEV (reference sequence). The CDR3 consists of 13 residues. After removal of 3 bases from V and 12 bases from J, the junction contained 7 bases not matched to a gene. CDR3 DNA: TGTGCCAGCAGTTTGCCCGGGGGGGCTGCTCAGTACTTC. It is translated as CASSLPGGAAQYF.

This clonotype was observed a few times. This chain joins TRBV12-3 or TRBV12-4 and TRBJ2-7; 7 nucleotides align to TRBD1. Trimming cost V 5 bases and J 1 base; bases outside gene matches: 8. CDR3 size: 15 residues. In DNA, the CDR3 is TGTGCCAGCAGTCCCCGCCGGGACAGTTCCTACGAGCAGTACTTC. It encodes CASSPRRDSSYEQYF.

This clonotype appeared a few times. V usage is TRBV29-1 and J usage is TRBJ2-6, with TRBD1 matching 7 bases. The CDR3 contains 18 residues. V shed 0 bases and J 0 bases; nucleotides not matched to a gene: 8. Germline CDR1 reads SQVTM; CDR2 reads ANQGSEA. Here the CDR3 reads CSVEDAQGVRSGANVLTF. CDR3 DNA sequence: TGCAGCGTTGAAGATGCGCAGGGGGTTCGCTCTGGGGCCAACGTCCTGACTTTC. The full variable domain, in which reference TRBV29-1 and TRBJ2-6 provide the parts outside the CDR3, is SAVISQKPSRDICQRGTSLTIQCQVDSQVTMMFWYRQQPGQSLTLIATANQGSEATYESGFVIDKFPISRPNLTFSTLTVSNMSPEDSSIYLCSVEDAQGVRSGANVLTFGAGSRLTVL.

This chain uses TRBV2 with TRBJ2-5; unclear D gene. The V and J ends lost 5 bases and 5 bases respectively, with 12 bases between them. The CDR3 has 13 residues. CDR1 is SNHLY, CDR2 FYNNEI, per germline. CDR3 region: CASSSMKAETQYF. The CDR3 DNA sequence: TGTGCCAGCAGTAGTATGAAGGCGGAGACCCAGTACTTC. Looking up the rest from reference TRBV2 and TRBJ2-5 gives the full variable domain: EPEVTQTPSHQVTQMGQEVILRCVPISNHLYFYWYRQILGQKVEFLVSFYNNEISEKSEIFDDQFSVERPDGSNFTLKIRSTKLEDSAMYFCASSSMKAETQYFGPGTRLLVL.

This sequence joins TRBV4-2 and TRBJ1-5; TRBD1 agrees at 9 bases. V dropped 0 bases and J dropped 4; count of bases not matched to a gene: 7. The CDR3 has 17 residues. Germline CDR1 LGHNA, CDR2 YNFKEQ. The CDR3 sequence: CASSQDQGQGSNQPQHF. The CDR3 DNA sequence: TGTGCCAGCAGCCAAGACCAGGGACAGGGATCGAATCAGCCCCAGCATTTT.

The chain carries TRBV6-2 or TRBV6-3 and TRBJ2-3, with 8 bases that match TRBD1. The junction had 11 bases not matched to a gene; V was cut back by 4 bases and J by 8 bases. Germline values: CDR1 MNHEY, CDR2 SVGEGT. The CDR3 loop spans 15 amino acids. CDR3 DNA: TGTGCCAGCAGTTGGCGGACAGGGTCGATTGGTACGCAGTATTTT. It yields the protein CASSWRTGSIGTQYF.

This clonotype was counted between two and nine times. The chain uses TRBV20-1 and TRBJ2-3; 7 nucleotides agree with TRBD1. Germline V lookup: CDR1 DFQATT, CDR2 SNEGSKA (reference sequence). The CDR3 has 13 residues. Trimming removed 5 bases from V and 0 bases from J; junction bases left unmatched: 2. CDR3: CSAGDSSTDTQYF. The CDR3 nucleotides are TGCAGTGCTGGGGACAGTAGCACAGATACGCAGTATTTT.

This clonotype was counted a single time. The CDR3, as DNA: TGCAGCGCTCCGGACAGGACCGGGAATGGCTACACCTTC. Translated, it gives CSAPDRTGNGYTF. The chain links TRBV29-1 to TRBJ1-2, with 7 nucleotides matching TRBD1. J was trimmed by 6 bases and V by 7 bases; bases with no gene match: 11. This CDR3 has 13 residues. Germline V gene sequence: CDR1 SQVTM, CDR2 ANQGSEA.

This chain connects TRBV5-1 to TRBJ1-1; 8 bases match TRBD1. The V and J ends lost 3 bases and 1 base, in that order; junction bases with no gene match: 11. CDR1 and CDR2 from the germline V gene are SGHRS and YFSETQ. The CDR3 runs 17 residues. The CDR3 DNA follows: TGCGCCAGCAGCTCCGTCCCGGGACAGGAGGGGAACACTGAAGCTTTCTTT. Amino acid sequence: CASSSVPGQEGNTEAFF. The whole variable domain, remainder taken from reference TRBV5-1 and TRBJ1-1, is KAGVTQTPRYLIKTRGQQVTLSCSPISGHRSVSWYQQTPGQGLQFLFEYFSETQRNKGNFPGRFSGRQFSNSRSEMNVSTLELGDSALYLCASSSVPGQEGNTEAFFGQGTRLTVV.

CDR3 nucleotide sequence: TGTGCCTGGAGTGCTACAGGGGGGTATCAGCCCCAGCATTTT. It translates to CAWSATGGYQPQHF. The genes are TRBV30 and TRBJ1-5, with 8 positions matching TRBD1. The length of the CDR3 is 14 residues. The ends lost 1 base at V and 5 bases at J; junction bases unmatched: 4. Per germline, CDR1 GTSNPN and CDR2 SVGIG (reference sequence).

This clonotype showed up just a few times. The chain links TRBV14 to TRBJ2-2; no clear D gene. This CDR3 is 13 amino acids long. Germline loops: CDR1 SGHDN, CDR2 FVKESK. V lost 0 bases to trimming and J lost 5 bases, with 4 bases between them. The CDR3 protein is CASSQERTGELFF. DNA for the CDR3: TGTGCCAGCAGCCAAGAGAGAACCGGGGAGCTGTTTTTT. The full variable domain, rest sourced from reference TRBV14 and TRBJ2-2, is EAGVTQFPSHSVIEKGQTVTLRCDPISGHDNLYWYRRVMGKEIKFLLHFVKESKQDESGMPNNRFLAERTGGTYSTLKVQPAELEDSGVYFCASSQERTGELFFGEGSRLTVL.

This clonotype has just a few counts. The chain is built from TRBV7-9 and TRBJ1-2; a weak D match, TRBD1 (6 bases). Germline V gene lookup returns CDR1 SEHNR and CDR2 FQNEAQ (reference sequence). This CDR3 has 14 amino acids. V was pared by 6 bases and J by 0 bases, with 11 bases between. The CDR3 DNA reads as TGTGCCAGCAGTTACACAGGGCCTAACTATGGCTACACCTTC. Its protein is CASSYTGPNYGYTF. The whole variable domain, filled in from reference TRBV7-9 and TRBJ1-2, reads DTGVSQNPRHKITKRGQNVTFRCDPISEHNRLYWYRQTLGQGPEFLTYFQNEAQLEKSRLLSDRFSAERPKGSFSTLEIQRTEQGDSAMYLCASSYTGPNYGYTFGSGTRLTVV.

V and J are TRBV9 and TRBJ1-1; TRBD1 is a possible D gene (6 bases). V lost 0 bases and J lost 11, with 11 bases in between. This CDR3 comprises 12 residues. CDR1 is SGDLS, CDR2 YYNGEE, per germline. The CDR3 loop reads CASSVVGGAAFF. CDR3 bases: TGTGCCAGCAGCGTAGTGGGGGGCGCGGCTTTCTTT. Variable domain in full (rest from reference TRBV9 and TRBJ1-1): DSGVTQTPKHLITATGQRVTLRCSPRSGDLSVYWYQQSLDQGLQFLIQYYNGEERAKGNILERFSAQQFPDLHSELNLSSLELGDSALYFCASSVVGGAAFFGQGTRLTVV.

The chain is built from TRBV12-3 or TRBV12-4 and TRBJ1-5; tentative D call: TRBD1 (5 bases). The V gene lost 2 bases and the J gene lost 1 base, with 15 bases spanning the gap. The CDR3 length is 17 residues. The CDR3 bases are TGTGCCAGCAGTTTAAAAACCGGGACGGCGAGCAATCAGCCCCAGCATTTT. Translating it yields CASSLKTGTASNQPQHF.

This clonotype was seen a handful of times. The rearrangement joins TRBV4-1 to TRBJ1-2; possibly TRBD1 for D (6 bases). Trimming left V 1 base short and J 7 bases short, with 13 bases between. This CDR3 comprises 14 residues. CDR1 is MGHRA and CDR2 is YSYEKL in the germline V gene. The CDR3 DNA sequence: TGCGCCAGCAGCCAAGTACGGGGGGCGGGTGGCTACACCTTC. Residues: CASSQVRGAGGYTF.

This clonotype turned up a few times. V gene TRBV20-1 combines with J gene TRBJ2-7; 8 bases are shared with TRBD2. The V gene's germline CDR1 is DFQATT and CDR2 SNEGSKA (reference sequence). CDR3 length: 14 residues. V shed 6 bases, J shed 4 bases, and the junction held 11 bases outside the gene matches. CDR3 region: CSALSRGGGYEQYF. The CDR3 DNA follows: TGCAGTGCCCTGAGCCGGGGGGGAGGGTACGAGCAGTACTTC.

The chain carries TRBV5-1 and TRBJ2-7, with 11 nucleotides matching TRBD2. The CDR3 loop spans 18 amino acids. The V and J ends lost 0 bases and 3 bases, in that order; junction bases with no gene match: 11. CDR1 is SGHRS, CDR2 YFSETQ, per germline. The CDR3 DNA reads as TGCGCCAGCAGCTTGGGCGGTAGCGGGGGGGCATGGTTCTACGAGCAGTACTTC. It is translated as CASSLGGSGGAWFYEQYF.

The table lists this clonotype with a few counts. The gene calls are TRBV29-1 and TRBJ2-7, with 9 nucleotides matching TRBD1. Germline CDR1 reads SQVTM; CDR2 reads ANQGSEA. Trimming removed 5 bases from V and 2 bases from J; junction bases left unmatched: 13. This CDR3 has 16 amino acids. Here the CDR3 reads CSVMVTGGVPTYEQYF. CDR3 DNA sequence: TGCAGCGTTATGGTCACAGGGGGCGTACCTACCTACGAGCAGTACTTC.

The rearrangement links TRBV4-2 to TRBJ2-3; perhaps TRBD1 as D (5 bases). V dropped 0 bases and J dropped 5 bases, with 15 bases sitting between them. Germline V lookup: CDR1 LGHNA, CDR2 YNFKEQ. The CDR3 is 16 amino acids. The CDR3 reads CASSQDGAVHGDTQYF. The CDR3 region has the DNA TGTGCCAGCAGCCAAGATGGGGCTGTTCATGGAGATACGCAGTATTTT.

Here the CDR3 reads CASSYPGDRGTDTQYF. CDR3 nucleotides: TGTGCCAGCAGCTATCCGGGGGACAGGGGGACAGATACGCAGTATTTT. The rearrangement joins TRBV7-3 to TRBJ2-3; 11 nucleotides agree with TRBD1. J was trimmed by 3 bases and V by 4 bases; bases with no gene match: 6. This CDR3 contains 16 residues. Germline V lookup: CDR1 SGHTA, CDR2 FQGTGA.

This rearrangement joins TRBV7-9 to TRBJ1-2, with D tentatively TRBD1 (5 bases). This CDR3 has 14 residues. The germline V gene has CDR1 SEHNR and CDR2 FQNEAQ (reference sequence). The ends were cut back, 2 bases at V and 6 bases at J, with 13 bases in the middle. The CDR3 is CASSLNGGRDGYTF. As DNA, the CDR3 is TGTGCCAGCAGCTTAAACGGGGGGAGAGATGGCTACACCTTC.

The J gene is TRBJ2-3, the V gene TRBV7-2, with TRBD2 matching over 13 bases. The V gene's germline CDR1 is SGHTA and CDR2 FQGNSA. The CDR3 totals 14 residues. After removal of 8 bases from V and 3 bases from J, the junction contained 2 bases not matched to a gene. The CDR3 loop is CASVLAGGTDTQYF. The CDR3 DNA is TGTGCCAGCGTACTAGCGGGGGGGACAGATACGCAGTATTTT.

The chain couples TRBV5-1 to TRBJ1-4; tentative D call: TRBD1 (5 bases). CDR1 SGHRS and CDR2 YFSETQ come from the germline V gene. The CDR3 sequence is 14 residues long. V was pared by 2 bases and J by 4 bases, with 9 bases between. CDR3 sequence (DNA): TGCGCCAGCAGCTTCGGGGCTGGTAATGAAAAACTGTTTTTT. It is translated as CASSFGAGNEKLFF.

The CDR3 protein is CASSQLFGSGHTDTQYF. DNA for the CDR3: TGCGCCAGCAGCCAACTATTCGGGAGCGGTCACACAGATACGCAGTATTTT. The V and J genes are TRBV4-3 and TRBJ2-3; TRBD2 is a possible D gene (6 bases). Trimming removed 2 bases from V and 2 bases from J, with 17 bases in between. Germline assignment: CDR1 LGHNA and CDR2 YSLEER. CDR3 size: 17 residues.

This clonotype was detected a few times. One junction end disagrees with the germline gene, perhaps due to a read error. The genes are TRBV29-1 and TRBJ2-7, with 7 bases aligning to TRBD1. There are 12 residues in the CDR3. In germline, CDR1 is SQVTM, CDR2 ANQGSEA. The CDR3 sequence: CSVKDRVYEQYF. The CDR3 DNA reads TGCAGCGTTAAAGACAGGGTATACGAGCAGTACTTC.